This is a list of T cell receptor beta chains from one sample in a study of blood T cells in healthy people across ages. TCRdb reprocessed the 5' RACE reads via MiXCR and lists one record per CDR3 protein. The sample shows roughly 1.6 million distinct CDR3 sequences, about 35% of them seen only once. The sequencing input was blood. The origin of the receptors is a woman aged 30 to 39 in good health. Each CDR3 is given with its conserved first and last residue. A D gene is named only where the DNA matches it firmly. A row's size may be missing; if present it is once, few, many or a size class.

size	V	D	J	CDR3	DNA
.	TRBV15	TRBD1	TRBJ2-6	CATSTRQGLSGANVLTF	TGTGCCACCAGCACCAGACAGGGCTTATCTGGGGCCAACGTCCTGACTTTC
many	TRBV4-1	.	TRBJ2-7	CASSQGEGLGSYEQYF	TGCGCCAGCAGCCAAGGAGAGGGGCTAGGTTCCTACGAGCAGTACTTC
.	TRBV28	.	TRBJ1-6	CASTGGGSYNSPLHF	TGTGCCAGCACTGGAGGAGGCTCCTATAATTCACCCCTCCACTTT
.	TRBV7-9	TRBD1	TRBJ1-5	CASSLETGGGSNQPQHF	TGTGCCAGCAGCTTAGAGACAGGGGGCGGTAGCAATCAGCCCCAGCATTTT
many	TRBV20-1	TRBD2	TRBJ2-1	CSARGGLAGVYNEQFF	TGCAGTGCTAGAGGGGGACTAGCGGGAGTGTACAATGAGCAGTTCTTC
few	TRBV9	TRBD1	TRBJ2-6	CASSQTTSRGLSSGANVLTF	TGTGCCAGCAGCCAAACGACTTCCAGGGGGTTGAGCTCTGGGGCCAACGTCCTGACTTTC
.	TRBV9	.	TRBJ1-2	CASSVAGRTSYTF	TGTGCCAGCAGCGTAGCAGGACGGACCAGCTACACCTTC
.	TRBV6-1	TRBD1	TRBJ2-7	CASSSIGQGMGGYEQYF	TGTGCCAGCAGCTCCATTGGACAGGGGATGGGGGGTTACGAGCAGTACTTC
.	TRBV27	.	TRBJ2-5	CASSCLGPSGEQYF	TGTGCCAGCAGTTGTCTGGGGCCCTCGGGTGAGCAGTACTTC
many	TRBV20-1	.	TRBJ2-3	CSARVSSGRTDTQYF	TGCAGTGCTAGGGTATCGAGCGGGCGGACAGATACGCAGTATTTT
.	TRBV3-1	.	TRBJ2-1	CASGNLGHPPYNEQFF	TGTGCCAGCGGGAATTTGGGACATCCCCCCTACAATGAGCAGTTCTTC
.	TRBV7-3	TRBD1	TRBJ2-1	CASSPRTGGHNEQFF	TGTGCCAGCAGTCCCAGGACAGGGGGCCACAATGAGCAGTTCTTC
.	TRBV20-1	.	TRBJ2-7	CSARSYRNIGYEQYF	TGCAGTGCTAGATCGTACAGGAATATAGGGTACGAGCAGTACTTC
few	TRBV3-1	.	TRBJ2-6	CASSQQGGAGANVLTF	TGTGCCAGCAGTCAACAGGGAGGTGCTGGGGCCAACGTCCTGACTTTC
few	TRBV6-5	.	TRBJ1-2	CASIGGRFDYTF	TGTGCCAGCATTGGGGGGCGCTTTGACTACACCTTC
few	TRBV6-1	TRBD2	TRBJ2-3	CASSVGLAENTDTQYF	TGTGCCAGCAGTGTCGGGCTAGCGGAAAACACAGATACGCAGTATTTT
few	TRBV20-1	.	TRBJ2-7	CSASVLAVPYEQYF	TGCAGTGCTAGCGTACTAGCAGTTCCCTACGAGCAGTACTTC
.	TRBV6-2/TRBV6-3	.	TRBJ2-3	CASSYIWRDGARTDTQYF	TGTGCCAGCAGTTATATTTGGCGGGATGGGGCACGGACAGATACGCAGTATTTT
few	TRBV5-5	.	TRBJ2-4	CASREGLPKNIQYF	TGTGCCAGCAGAGAGGGGTTACCCAAAAACATTCAGTACTTC
.	TRBV5-1	.	TRBJ1-1	CASSLVGVGGNTEAFF	TGTGCCAGCAGCTTGGTGGGGGTTGGGGGGAACACTGAAGCTTTCTTT
.	TRBV4-2	.	TRBJ2-1	CASSQEGGSSLDNEQFF	TGTGCCAGCAGCCAAGAGGGGGGCAGCTCCCTGGACAATGAGCAGTTCTTC
many	TRBV6-6	.	TRBJ2-7	CASREDHTDYEQYF	TGTGCCAGCAGGGAAGACCATACCGATTACGAGCAGTACTTC
.	TRBV7-8	.	TRBJ2-3	CASSIRTYGLSTDTQYF	TGTGCCAGCAGCATCCGGACATATGGGTTAAGCACAGATACGCAGTATTTT
few	TRBV24-1	TRBD1	TRBJ1-2	CATSASSGTGVGGYTF	TGTGCCACCAGTGCATCTTCCGGGACAGGGGTTGGGGGCTACACCTTC
.	TRBV20-1	TRBD1	TRBJ1-3	CSARVQGADTIYF	TGCAGTGCTAGAGTACAGGGGGCAGACACCATATATTTT
.	TRBV4-1	TRBD1	TRBJ1-5	CASSQGRQGIRGSQPQHF	TGCGCCAGCAGCCAAGGCAGACAGGGAATCCGGGGAAGTCAGCCCCAGCATTTT
.	TRBV3-1	.	TRBJ2-3	CASSQEAVLTDTQYF	TGTGCCAGCAGCCAAGAGGCGGTTCTCACAGATACGCAGTATTTT
.	TRBV11-2	.	TRBJ2-3	CASILGHLNTDTQYF	TGTGCCAGCATCCTGGGACACCTTAACACAGATACGCAGTATTTT
.	TRBV20-1	TRBD2	TRBJ2-7	CSAVGLAELYEQYF	TGCAGTGCTGTGGGACTAGCGGAGCTCTACGAGCAGTACTTC
.	TRBV4-2	.	TRBJ1-6	CASSQAPAGVNSPLHF	TGTGCCAGCAGCCAGGCCCCCGCGGGGGTAAATTCACCCCTCCACTTT
.	TRBV10-3	TRBD2	TRBJ2-1	CAISVGTSGIKSYNEQFF	TGTGCCATCAGTGTCGGGACTAGCGGGATAAAATCCTACAATGAGCAGTTCTTC
.	TRBV18	TRBD1	TRBJ2-7	CASSSDGTGSYEQYF	TGTGCCAGCTCGTCTGACGGGACAGGGTCCTACGAGCAGTACTTC
.	TRBV29-1	.	TRBJ2-1	CSVEGRVGSGSYNEQFF	TGCAGCGTTGAAGGCAGGGTGGGCTCCGGCTCCTACAATGAGCAGTTCTTC
.	TRBV10-2	.	TRBJ2-7	CASSGGFSYEQYF	TGCGCCAGCAGTGGCGGTTTCTCCTACGAGCAGTACTTC
many	TRBV4-1	.	TRBJ1-5	CASSQGVPRLANQPQHF	TGCGCCAGCAGCCAAGGGGTTCCGCGACTTGCCAATCAGCCCCAGCATTTT
.	TRBV21-1	.	TRBJ1-4	CAGSRGLFF	TGTGCCGGATCAAGGGGACTGTTTTTT
.	TRBV6-5	.	TRBJ2-3	CASAWRDTDTQYF	TGTGCCAGTGCTTGGCGGGACACAGATACGCAGTATTTT
.	TRBV9	.	TRBJ2-1	CASSVGSLNNEQFF	TGTGCCAGCAGCGTAGGGAGCCTGAACAATGAGCAGTTCTTC
.	TRBV5-1	.	TRBJ2-1	CASSSTLTSGNEQFF	TGCGCCAGCAGCTCCACCCTCACGTCCGGGAATGAGCAGTTCTTC
.	TRBV10-2	.	TRBJ2-1	CAGRRGDGNNEQFF	TGCGCCGGCAGAAGAGGGGATGGTAACAATGAGCAGTTCTTC
.	TRBV20-1	TRBD2	TRBJ2-7	CSASDPGLGGYEQYF	TGCAGTGCTAGTGACCCGGGACTAGGGGGATACGAGCAGTACTTC
.	TRBV30	.	TRBJ2-1	CAWSVDHNEQFF	TGTGCCTGGAGTGTAGACCACAATGAGCAGTTCTTC
.	TRBV12-3/TRBV12-4	.	TRBJ2-7	CASSKKRTVLYEQYF	TGTGCCAGCAGCAAAAAGAGGACAGTGCTCTACGAGCAGTACTTC
few	TRBV29-1	TRBD1	TRBJ1-2	CSARNRGRGYGYTF	TGCAGCGCCAGAAACAGGGGGCGCGGGTATGGCTACACCTTC
few	TRBV3-1	.	TRBJ2-7	CASSHAGLYYEQYF	TGTGCCAGCAGCCATGCGGGACTCTACTACGAGCAGTACTTC
once	TRBV28	.	TRBJ2-7	CASSTDRDLFSYEQYF	TGTGCCAGCAGTACTGACCGGGACCTTTTCTCCTACGAGCAGTACTTC
many	TRBV27	TRBD1	TRBJ1-2	CASSSTTGNYGYTF	TGTGCCAGCAGTTCTACGACAGGGAACTATGGCTACACCTTC
.	TRBV20-1	TRBD2	TRBJ2-2	CSARPAGLAGENTGELFF	TGCAGTGCTAGGCCGGCCGGACTAGCGGGAGAAAACACCGGGGAGCTGTTTTTT
.	TRBV27	.	TRBJ1-3	CASSSRGSSGNTIYF	TGTGCCAGCAGTTCCAGGGGTTCCTCTGGAAACACCATATATTTT
.	TRBV9	.	TRBJ2-7	CASSVAGTPGNEQYF	TGTGCCAGCAGCGTCGCCGGGACACCGGGGAACGAGCAGTACTTC
.	TRBV12-3/TRBV12-4	TRBD1	TRBJ1-1	CASSSGQLLNTEAFF	TGTGCCAGCAGTTCGGGACAGCTATTAAACACTGAAGCTTTCTTT
.	TRBV30	.	TRBJ2-7	CAWIPRGTHKCEQYF	TGTGCCTGGATACCTAGAGGGACACATAAGTGCGAGCAGTACTTC
.	TRBV20-1	.	TRBJ2-1	CSANPGSSPYNEQFF	TGCAGTGCCAACCCCGGGTCTAGCCCTTACAATGAACAGTTCTTC
.	TRBV9	.	TRBJ2-1	CASSPSMNEQFF	TGTGCCAGCAGCCCTAGCATGAATGAGCAGTTCTTC
many	TRBV6-6	.	TRBJ1-2	CASRASYRDVGGYTF	TGTGCCAGCAGGGCCTCATACAGGGACGTGGGAGGCTACACCTTC